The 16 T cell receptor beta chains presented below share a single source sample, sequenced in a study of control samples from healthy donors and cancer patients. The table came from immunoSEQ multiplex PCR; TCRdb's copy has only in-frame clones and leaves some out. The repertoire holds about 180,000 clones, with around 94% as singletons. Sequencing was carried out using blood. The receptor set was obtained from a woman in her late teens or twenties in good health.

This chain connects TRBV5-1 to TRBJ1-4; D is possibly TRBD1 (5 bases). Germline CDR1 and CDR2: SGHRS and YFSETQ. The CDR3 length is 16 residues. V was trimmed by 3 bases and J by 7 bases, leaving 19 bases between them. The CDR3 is CASSSLPSREGEKLFF. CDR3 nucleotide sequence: TGCGCCAGCAGCTCATTGCCAAGCAGGGAAGGTGAAAAACTGTTTTTT.

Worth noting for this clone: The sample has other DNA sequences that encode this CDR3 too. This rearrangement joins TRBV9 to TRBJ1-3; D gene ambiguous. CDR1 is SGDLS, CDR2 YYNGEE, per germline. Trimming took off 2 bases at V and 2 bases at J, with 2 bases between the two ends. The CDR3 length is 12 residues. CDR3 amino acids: CASSVPGNTIYF. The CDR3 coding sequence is TGTGCCAGCAGCGTCCCTGGAAACACCATATATTTT.

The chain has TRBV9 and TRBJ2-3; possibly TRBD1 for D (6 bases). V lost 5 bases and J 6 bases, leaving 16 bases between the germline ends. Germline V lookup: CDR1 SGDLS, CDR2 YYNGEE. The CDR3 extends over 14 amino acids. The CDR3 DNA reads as TGTGCCAGCAGATCAGGGGTTCCTGACGATACGCAGTATTTT. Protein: CASRSGVPDDTQYF.

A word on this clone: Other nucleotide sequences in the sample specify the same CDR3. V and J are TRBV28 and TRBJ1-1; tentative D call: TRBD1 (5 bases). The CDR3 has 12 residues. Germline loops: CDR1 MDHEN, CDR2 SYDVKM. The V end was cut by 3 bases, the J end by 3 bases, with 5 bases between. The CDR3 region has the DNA TGTGCCAGCAGTTTGGGGGACACTGAAGCTTTCTTT. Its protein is CASSLGDTEAFF.

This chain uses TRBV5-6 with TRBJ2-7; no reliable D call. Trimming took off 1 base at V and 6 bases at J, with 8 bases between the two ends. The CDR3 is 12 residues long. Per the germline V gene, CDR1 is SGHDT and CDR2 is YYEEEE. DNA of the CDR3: TGTGCCAGCAGCTTGAGCAGAGTCGAGCAGTACTTC. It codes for CASSLSRVEQYF.

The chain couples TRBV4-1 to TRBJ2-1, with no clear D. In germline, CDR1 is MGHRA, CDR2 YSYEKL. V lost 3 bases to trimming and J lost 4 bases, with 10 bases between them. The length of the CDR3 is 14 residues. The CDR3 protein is CASSHGRHYNEQFF. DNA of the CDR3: TGCGCCAGCAGCCACGGGCGGCATTACAATGAGCAGTTCTTC.

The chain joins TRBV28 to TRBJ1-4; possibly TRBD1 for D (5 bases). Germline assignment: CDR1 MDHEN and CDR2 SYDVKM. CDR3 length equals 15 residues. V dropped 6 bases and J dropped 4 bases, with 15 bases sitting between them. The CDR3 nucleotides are TGTGCCAGCAGCCTCCAGGGACGGGTTAATGAAAAACTGTTTTTT. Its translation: CASSLQGRVNEKLFF.

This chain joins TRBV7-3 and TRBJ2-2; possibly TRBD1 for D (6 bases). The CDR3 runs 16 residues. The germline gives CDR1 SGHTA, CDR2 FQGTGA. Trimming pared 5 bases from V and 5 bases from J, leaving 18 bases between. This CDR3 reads CASSPWDAGETGELFF. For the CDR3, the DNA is TGTGCCAGCAGCCCTTGGGACGCAGGGGAGACCGGGGAGCTGTTTTTT. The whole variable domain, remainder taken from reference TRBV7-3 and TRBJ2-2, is GAGVSQTPSNKVTEKGKYVELRCDPISGHTALYWYRQSLGQGPEFLIYFQGTGAADDSGLPNDRFFAVRPEGSVSTLKIQRTERGDSAVYLCASSPWDAGETGELFFGEGSRLTVL.

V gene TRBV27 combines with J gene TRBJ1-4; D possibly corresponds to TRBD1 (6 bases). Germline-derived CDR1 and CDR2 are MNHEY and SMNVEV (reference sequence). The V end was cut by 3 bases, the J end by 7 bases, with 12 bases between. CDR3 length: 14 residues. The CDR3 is CASSFRAGAEKLFF. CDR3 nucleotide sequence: TGTGCCAGCAGTTTTAGGGCAGGGGCTGAAAAACTGTTTTTT.

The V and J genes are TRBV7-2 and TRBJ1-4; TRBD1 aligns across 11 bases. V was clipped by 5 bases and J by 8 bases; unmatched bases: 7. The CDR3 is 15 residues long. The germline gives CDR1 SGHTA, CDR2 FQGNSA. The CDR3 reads CASSPRTGGVEKLFF. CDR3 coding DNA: TGTGCCAGCAGCCCACGGACAGGGGGCGTAGAAAAACTGTTTTTT. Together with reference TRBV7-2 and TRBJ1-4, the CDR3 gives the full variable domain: GAGVSQSPSNKVTEKGKDVELRCDPISGHTALYWYRQSLGQGLEFLIYFQGNSAPDKSGLPSDRFSAERTGGSVSTLTIQRTQQEDSAVYLCASSPRTGGVEKLFFGSGTQLSVL.

CDR3 protein: CASSSYRDRGYGYTF. The CDR3, as DNA: TGCGCCAGCAGCTCTTACCGGGACCGCGGCTATGGCTACACCTTC. The V gene is TRBV5-1, the J gene TRBJ1-2, with a weak D call TRBD1 (5 bases). The CDR3 contains 15 residues. V gave up 3 bases and J gave up 4 bases, with 16 bases separating them. CDR1 is SGHRS and CDR2 is YFSETQ in the germline V gene.

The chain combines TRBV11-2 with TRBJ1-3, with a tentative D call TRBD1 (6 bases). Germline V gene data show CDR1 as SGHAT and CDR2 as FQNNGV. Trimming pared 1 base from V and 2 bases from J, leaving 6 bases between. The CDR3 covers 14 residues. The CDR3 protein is CASSLAGAGNTIYF. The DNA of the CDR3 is TGTGCCAGCAGCTTAGCAGGGGCTGGAAACACCATATATTTT.

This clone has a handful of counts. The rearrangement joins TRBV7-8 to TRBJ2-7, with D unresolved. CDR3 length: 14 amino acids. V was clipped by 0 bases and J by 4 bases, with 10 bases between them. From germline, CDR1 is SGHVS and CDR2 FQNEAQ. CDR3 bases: TGTGCCAGCAGCTTAGCTTCAGGCTTGTACGAGCAGTACTTC. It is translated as CASSLASGLYEQYF.

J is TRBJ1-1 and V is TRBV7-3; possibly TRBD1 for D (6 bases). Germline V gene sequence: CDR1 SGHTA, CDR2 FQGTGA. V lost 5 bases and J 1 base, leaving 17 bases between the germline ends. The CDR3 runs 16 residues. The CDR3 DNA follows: TGTGCCAGCAGCCCCGGGTACGGACAGTGGAACACTGAAGCTTTCTTT. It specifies CASSPGYGQWNTEAFF.

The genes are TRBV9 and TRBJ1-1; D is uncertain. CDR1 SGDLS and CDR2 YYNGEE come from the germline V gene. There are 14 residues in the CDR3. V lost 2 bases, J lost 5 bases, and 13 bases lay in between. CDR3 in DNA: TGTGCCAGCAGCGTTAGTTCGATGGAAACTGAAGCTTTCTTT. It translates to CASSVSSMETEAFF.

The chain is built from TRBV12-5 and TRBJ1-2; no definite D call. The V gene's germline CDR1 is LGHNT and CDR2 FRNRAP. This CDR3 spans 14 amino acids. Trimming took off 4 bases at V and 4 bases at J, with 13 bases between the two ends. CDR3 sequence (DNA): TGTGCTAGTGGTTCTATCGAAGGACTCTATGGCTACACCTTC. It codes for CASGSIEGLYGYTF.